A single sample gave rise to the 9 T cell receptor beta chains below, sequenced in a study of blood T cell repertoires in COVID-19. Produced via immunoSEQ multiplex PCR; TCRdb's table is partial and in-frame only. In the table there are around 340,000 clones, around 80% of which are singletons. The sample taken for sequencing was peripheral blood. The receptors originated from a man aged 25-40 years with active or convalescent COVID-19.

This clone came up once. The gene calls are TRBV7-6 and TRBJ1-4; no clear D. The germline gives CDR1 SGHVS, CDR2 FNYEAQ. CDR3 length: 14 amino acids. Trimming took off 0 bases at V and 6 bases at J, with 8 bases between the two ends. CDR3 in DNA: TGTGCCAGCAGCTTAGCGGTATCAGATGAAAAACTGTTTTTT. It translates to CASSLAVSDEKLFF.

The chain recombines TRBV4-1 with TRBJ1-3; weak D call: TRBD1 (5 bases). CDR3 size: 16 residues. V was clipped by 0 bases and J by 2 bases, with 11 bases between them. The germline gives CDR1 MGHRA, CDR2 YSYEKL. The CDR3 bases are TGCGCCAGCAGCCAAGATCGGCGGGGGGCTGGAAACACCATATATTTT. It translates to CASSQDRRGAGNTIYF.

The V gene is TRBV7-9, the J gene TRBJ1-1, with 8 nucleotides matching TRBD1. CDR1 and CDR2 (germline): SEHNR, FQNEAQ (reference sequence). The CDR3 consists of 18 residues. With 5 bases clipped from V and 3 bases from J, the junction kept 17 bases outside the gene matches. CDR3 in amino acids: CASSTPFITGGRDTEAFF. The CDR3 DNA is TGTGCCAGCAGCACACCATTCATCACAGGGGGTAGGGACACTGAAGCTTTCTTT.

V gene TRBV28 combines with J gene TRBJ2-1; 9 nucleotides agree with TRBD2. This CDR3 comprises 15 residues. The V and J ends lost 5 bases and 5 bases, in that order; junction bases with no gene match: 7. In germline, CDR1 is MDHEN, CDR2 SYDVKM. CDR3 in amino acids: CASSRGLARDNEQFF. DNA for the CDR3: TGTGCCAGCAGTCGTGGACTAGCGAGGGACAATGAGCAGTTCTTC.

This chain uses TRBV10-2 with TRBJ2-2, with D possibly TRBD2 on 6 matching bases. Germline V gene data show CDR1 as WSHSY and CDR2 as SAAADI. V shed 7 bases and J shed 2 bases, with 11 bases lying between them. The length of the CDR3 is 14 residues. This CDR3 is CASTYSGNTGELFF. CDR3 DNA sequence: TGCGCCAGCACCTATAGCGGCAACACCGGGGAGCTGTTTTTT.

The chain's CDR3 is CASSLSGTSGRVPILQYF. CDR3 nucleotide sequence: TGTGCCAGCAGCTTATCTGGGACTAGCGGGAGGGTCCCAATATTGCAGTACTTC. This sequence joins TRBV7-2 and TRBJ2-7; 16 nucleotides line up with TRBD2. Germline V gene sequence: CDR1 SGHTA, CDR2 FQGNSA. This CDR3 has 18 residues. V lost 2 bases to trimming and J lost 9 bases; unmatched junction nucleotides: 13.

The CDR3, as DNA: TGCGCCAGCAGCTTGAGGACTAGCAGTGCAGATACGCAGTATTTT. This codes for CASSLRTSSADTQYF. The J gene is TRBJ2-3, the V gene TRBV5-1, with TRBD2 identical over 8 bases. There are 15 residues in the CDR3. Per germline, CDR1 SGHRS and CDR2 YFSETQ. Germline trimming cut 1 base from V and 4 bases from J; bases unmatched to any gene: 5.

J is TRBJ2-4 and V is TRBV2; 7 bases fit TRBD1. CDR3 length equals 16 residues. Germline V gene sequence: CDR1 SNHLY, CDR2 FYNNEI. V was pared by 6 bases and J by 0 bases, with 8 bases of the junction left unmatched. CDR3 coding DNA: TGTGCCAGCAGCTGGGACAGAACCCTAGCCAAAAACATTCAGTACTTC. The encoded protein is CASSWDRTLAKNIQYF.

The chain links TRBV9 to TRBJ2-2; D is undetermined. The CDR3 is 12 residues long. Trimming took 6 bases from V and 7 from J, leaving 10 bases between them. The V gene's germline CDR1 is SGDLS and CDR2 YYNGEE. This CDR3 is CASTRGGGELFF. CDR3 DNA sequence: TGTGCCAGCACCAGAGGTGGCGGGGAGCTGTTTTTT.